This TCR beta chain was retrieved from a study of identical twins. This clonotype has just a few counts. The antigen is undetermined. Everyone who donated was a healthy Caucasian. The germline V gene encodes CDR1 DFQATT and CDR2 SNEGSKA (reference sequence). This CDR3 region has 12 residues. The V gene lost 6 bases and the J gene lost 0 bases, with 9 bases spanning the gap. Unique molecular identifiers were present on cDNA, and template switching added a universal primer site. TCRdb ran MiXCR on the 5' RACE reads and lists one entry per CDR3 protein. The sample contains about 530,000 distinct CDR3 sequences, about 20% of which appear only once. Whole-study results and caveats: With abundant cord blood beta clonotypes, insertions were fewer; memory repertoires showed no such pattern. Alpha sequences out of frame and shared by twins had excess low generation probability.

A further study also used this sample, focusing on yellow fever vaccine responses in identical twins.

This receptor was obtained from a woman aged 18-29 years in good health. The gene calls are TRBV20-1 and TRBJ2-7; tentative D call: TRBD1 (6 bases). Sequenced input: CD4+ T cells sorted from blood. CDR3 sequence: CSAGHGSYEQYV. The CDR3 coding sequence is TGCAGTGCGGGACACGGCTCCTACGAGCAGTACGTC.